This T cell receptor (beta chain) was found in a study of CXCR3-negative and CXCR3-positive naive CD8 T cells. Overall study results and limits: Each naive subset displayed comparably high diversity, whereas memory CD8+ cells displayed much lower diversity. Comparison of naive subsets found surface CD5 to be comparable, and TCR strength was inferred on the basis of TRB CDR3 properties. Higher TRB CDR3 hydrophobicity marked CXCR3-positive naive cells relative to CXCR3-negative naive cells.

The CDR3 has 14 residues. Germline loops: CDR1 MNHEY, CDR2 SMNVEV (reference sequence). The TRB cDNA libraries were prepared by 5' RACE with UMI labels. Following a re-call of the 5' RACE reads, TCRdb has one entry per CDR3 protein and lacks DNA. The sample totals 85,000 to 130,000 distinct CDR3 sequences. Cells that were CD45RO-CCR7+CD27+CD95- constituted naive CD8+ T cells. To note about this clonotype: Antigen specificity is unknown.

This chain connects TRBV27 to TRBJ2-1. This clonotype was sampled from a human donor in good health. Some clones in this sample may be carry-over from other donors' samples. The specimen was naive CXCR3+ CD8+ T cells from blood. Regarding subset: CD45RO-CCR7+CD27+CD95- naive CD8+ T cells expressing CXCR3 (TNR3+). CDR3 amino acids: CASSLFSTYNEQFF.